Ten or more counts support the clone carrying this TCR beta chain. The data are from a study of T cells in Graves' hyperthyroidism and ophthalmopathy. Researchers amplified the TCR beta CDR3 regions from RNA transcripts. The primer set for the first-round RT-PCR of the TCR CDR3 was HTBI. MiXCR, run by TCRdb on the multiplex PCR reads, gives a single entry per CDR3 protein. The sample carries approximately 400,000 distinct CDR3 sequences, around an eighth recorded once. V dropped 5 bases and J dropped 3 bases, with 10 bases sitting between them. The CDR3 is 13 amino acids. Per the germline V gene, CDR1 is SGHVS and CDR2 is FQNEAQ.

The clonotype was recovered from a man aged 50-60 years with Graves' ophthalmopathy. The rearrangement joins TRBV7-8 to TRBJ2-5; TRBD2 might be the D (6 bases). The sample consisted of blood. The CDR3 bases are TGTGCCAGCAGCCCGGGACTTAAAGAGACCCAGTACTTC. Translation gives CASSPGLKETQYF.